These 12 T cell receptor beta chains originate from one sample sequenced in a study of blood T cell repertoires in COVID-19. Repertoires were generated with immunoSEQ multiplex PCR, while TCRdb's copy carries only in-frame clones and drops some. Among some 120,000 clones listed, under 95% were seen once. What was sequenced was peripheral blood. These receptors were collected from a man in his 60s with COVID-19, enrolled during active disease.

This clone was counted a single time. The CDR3 coding sequence is TGTGCCAGCAGTGAATTTGGAGGGACCACTGAAGCTTTCTTT. As protein: CASSEFGGTTEAFF. The chain combines TRBV25-1 with TRBJ1-1; TRBD1 might be the D (5 bases). Trimming stripped 1 base from V and 4 bases from J, with 10 bases between. This CDR3 contains 14 residues. Germline V lookup: CDR1 MGHDK, CDR2 SYGVNS.

This clone was detected only a few times. DNA for the CDR3: TGTGCCAGCTCAGTGGGGACAGGGGAGCACAATGAGCAGTTCTTC. Translating it yields CASSVGTGEHNEQFF. This sequence joins TRBV18 and TRBJ2-1, with 10 bases matching TRBD1. The V gene end was trimmed by 5 bases and the J gene end by 5 bases; junction bases not matched to a gene: 6. Germline V CDR1 and CDR2: KGHSH, LQKENI. This CDR3 region has 15 residues. The full variable domain, its missing parts supplied by reference TRBV18 and TRBJ2-1, is NAGVMQNPRHLVRRRGQEARLRCSPMKGHSHVYWYRQLPEEGLKFMVYLQKENIIDESGMPKERFSAEFPKEGPSILRIQQVVRGDSAAYFCASSVGTGEHNEQFFGPGTRLTVL.

V usage is TRBV6-5 and J usage is TRBJ2-5; TRBD1 is a possible D gene (7 bases). The CDR3 has 14 residues. V gave up 8 bases and J gave up 5 bases, with 18 bases separating them. The germline gives CDR1 MNHEY, CDR2 SVGAGI. Here the CDR3 reads CASQDREVGETQYF. The CDR3 region has the DNA TGTGCCAGCCAAGACAGGGAGGTAGGGGAGACCCAGTACTTC.

The genes are TRBV19 and TRBJ2-7; 12 bases align to TRBD2. Per the germline V gene, CDR1 is LNHDA and CDR2 is SQIVND (reference sequence). The CDR3 is 15 residues long. V lost 2 bases to trimming and J lost 2 bases; unmatched junction nucleotides: 1. CDR3 sequence: CASSILAGGPYEQYF. The CDR3 nucleotides are TGTGCCAGTAGTATACTAGCGGGAGGGCCCTACGAGCAGTACTTC.

This clone is a singleton in its sample. The genes are TRBV18 and TRBJ2-7; tentative D call: TRBD1 (5 bases). The CDR3 consists of 14 residues. Germline V CDR1 and CDR2: KGHSH, LQKENI. Between the trimmed V and J ends, which lost 3 bases and 6 bases, there was a span of 15 bases. The DNA for the CDR3 is TGTGCCAGCTCACCGTTGCAGGGAAGGGGCGAGCAGTACTTC. This encodes CASSPLQGRGEQYF.

This clone has a single count. The gene calls are TRBV19 and TRBJ2-7; perhaps TRBD1 as D (6 bases). Trimming pared 6 bases from V and 0 bases from J, leaving 15 bases between. Per the germline V gene, CDR1 is LNHDA and CDR2 is SQIVND (reference sequence). CDR3 length equals 15 residues. CDR3 residues: CASSPFGDNSYEQYF. CDR3 coding DNA: TGTGCCAGTAGCCCCTTTGGGGACAACTCCTACGAGCAGTACTTC.

This rearrangement joins TRBV4-3 to TRBJ1-4; D possibly corresponds to TRBD1 (5 bases). The germline gives CDR1 LGHNA, CDR2 YSLEER. This CDR3 is built from 17 residues. V was cut by 0 bases and J by 5 bases, with 16 bases left in between. CDR3 sequence reads: CASSQDRGTADNEKLFF. The DNA for the CDR3 is TGCGCCAGCAGCCAAGATAGAGGGACTGCGGACAATGAAAAACTGTTTTTT.

The CDR3 here is CASSLGTDAISYNEQFF. The CDR3 DNA sequence: TGCGCCAGCAGCTTAGGGACAGACGCAATCTCCTACAATGAGCAGTTCTTC. The chain links TRBV5-1 to TRBJ2-1, with TRBD1 matching 7 bases. Germline CDR1 is SGHRS and CDR2 is YFSETQ. After removal of 2 bases from V and 0 bases from J, the junction contained 8 bases not matched to a gene. The CDR3 is made up of 17 amino acids. Looking up the rest from reference TRBV5-1 and TRBJ2-1 gives the full variable domain: KAGVTQTPRYLIKTRGQQVTLSCSPISGHRSVSWYQQTPGQGLQFLFEYFSETQRNKGNFPGRFSGRQFSNSRSEMNVSTLELGDSALYLCASSLGTDAISYNEQFFGPGTRLTVL.

This chain joins TRBV19 and TRBJ2-1; 8 nucleotides align to TRBD2. The CDR3 is made up of 16 amino acids. Germline-derived CDR1 and CDR2 are LNHDA and SQIVND (reference sequence). The V segment lost 6 bases and the J segment 6 bases; nucleotides outside the gene matches: 13. DNA for the CDR3: TGTGCCAGTAGCCTCCCCGGACTAGCTTTGGCCAATGAGCAGTTCTTC. This translates into CASSLPGLALANEQFF.

This sequence joins TRBV2 and TRBJ2-7; 12 positions match TRBD2. The CDR3 has 15 residues. The germline CDR1 and CDR2 sequences are SNHLY and FYNNEI. J lost 2 bases, V lost 6 bases, and 5 bases had no gene match. The CDR3 DNA is TGTGCCAGCAGCGAATCTAGCGGGGGGGCCTACGAGCAGTACTTC. Amino acids: CASSESSGGAYEQYF.

This chain connects TRBV3-1 (or the pseudogene TRBV3-2) to TRBJ1-1; D call uncertain. Trimming shortened V by 1 base and J by 8 bases, and 8 bases separated the two germline ends. The germline V gene encodes CDR1 LGHDT and CDR2 YNNKEL (reference sequence). The CDR3 has 12 amino acids. CDR3 sequence (DNA): TGTGCCAGCAGCCAAGCTCGAGCAGAAGCTTTCTTT. This sequence encodes CASSQARAEAFF.

The genes are TRBV28 and TRBJ1-3, with D uncertain. Germline lookup yields CDR1 MDHEN and CDR2 SYDVKM. The CDR3 is 11 residues long. V gave up 8 bases and J gave up 4 bases, with 6 bases separating them. The CDR3, as DNA: TGTGCCAGCCGAGGAGGAAACACCATATATTTT. Translated, it gives CASRGGNTIYF.